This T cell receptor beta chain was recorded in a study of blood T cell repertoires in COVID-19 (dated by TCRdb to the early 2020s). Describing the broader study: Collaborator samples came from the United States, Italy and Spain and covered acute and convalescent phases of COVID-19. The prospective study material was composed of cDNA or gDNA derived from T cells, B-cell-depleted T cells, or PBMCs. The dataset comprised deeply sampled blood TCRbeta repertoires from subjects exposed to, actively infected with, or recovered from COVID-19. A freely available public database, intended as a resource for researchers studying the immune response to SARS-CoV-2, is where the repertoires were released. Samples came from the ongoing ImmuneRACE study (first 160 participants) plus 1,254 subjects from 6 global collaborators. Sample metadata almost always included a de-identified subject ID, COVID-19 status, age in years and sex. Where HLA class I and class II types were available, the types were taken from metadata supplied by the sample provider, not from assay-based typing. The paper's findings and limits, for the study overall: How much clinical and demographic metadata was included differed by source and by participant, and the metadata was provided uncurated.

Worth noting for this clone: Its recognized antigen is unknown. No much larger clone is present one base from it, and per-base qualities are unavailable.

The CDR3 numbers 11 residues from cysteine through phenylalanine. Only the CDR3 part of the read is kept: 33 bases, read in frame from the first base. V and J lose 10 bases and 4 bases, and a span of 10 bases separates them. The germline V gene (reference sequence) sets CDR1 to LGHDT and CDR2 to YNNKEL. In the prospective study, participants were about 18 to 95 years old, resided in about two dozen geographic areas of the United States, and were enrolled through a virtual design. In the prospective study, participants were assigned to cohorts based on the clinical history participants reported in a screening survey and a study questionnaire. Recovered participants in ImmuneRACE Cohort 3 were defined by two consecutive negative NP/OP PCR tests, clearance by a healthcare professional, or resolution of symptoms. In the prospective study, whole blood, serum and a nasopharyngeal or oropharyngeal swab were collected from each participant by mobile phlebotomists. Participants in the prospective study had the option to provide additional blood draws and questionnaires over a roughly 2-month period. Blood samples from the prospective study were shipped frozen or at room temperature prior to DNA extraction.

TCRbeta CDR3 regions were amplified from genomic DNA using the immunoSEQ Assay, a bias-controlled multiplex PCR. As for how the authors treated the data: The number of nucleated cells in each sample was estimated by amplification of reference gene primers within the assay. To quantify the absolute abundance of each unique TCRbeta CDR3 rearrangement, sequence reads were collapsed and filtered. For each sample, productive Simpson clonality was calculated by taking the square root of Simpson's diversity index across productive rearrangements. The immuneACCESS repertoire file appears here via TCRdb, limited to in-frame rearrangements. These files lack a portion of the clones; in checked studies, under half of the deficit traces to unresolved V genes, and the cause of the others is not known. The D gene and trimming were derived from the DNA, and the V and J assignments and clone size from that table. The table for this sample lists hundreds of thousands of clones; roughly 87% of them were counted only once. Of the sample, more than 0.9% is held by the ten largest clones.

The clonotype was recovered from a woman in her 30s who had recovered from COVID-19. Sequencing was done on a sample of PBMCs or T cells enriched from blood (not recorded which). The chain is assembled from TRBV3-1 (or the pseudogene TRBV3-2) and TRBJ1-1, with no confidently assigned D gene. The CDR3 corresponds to CATWAGTEAFF. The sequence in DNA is TGTGCCACATGGGCGGGCACTGAAGCTTTCTTT.